Included here is one T cell receptor beta chain sequence, with context. What it binds is unknown. Amplification by 5'RACE using constant-segment primers produced TCR alpha and TCR beta cDNA libraries that carried sample barcodes and UMIs. TCRdb independently ran MiXCR on the 5' RACE reads; one entry per CDR3 protein. The table includes roughly 340,000 distinct CDR3 sequences, roughly 15% detected once. This sample is part of a study of T-cell memory formation after mild COVID-19. Whole-study context: Among the donors, TCR clusters were largely specific to each donor. Overall study results and limits: Contracting clones from day 15 to 85 showed balanced CD4/CD8; later expanders favored CD4+. Contracting CD8+ clones were enriched in EMRA, CD4+ mainly in CM and EM.

The germline V gene has CDR1 SGHTA and CDR2 FQGNSA. Trimming removed 8 bases at V and 9 bases at J, with 11 bases between. This CDR3 has 12 residues. The chain carries TRBV7-2 and TRBJ1-6; D is unresolved. The sequence was obtained from a man between 18 and 35 years old who had mild COVID-19 (a few samples of this study predate the infection). Cell type and time point are not known. The specimen was PBMCs or a T cell subset sorted from them (not recorded which). This CDR3 reads CASGVQSSPLHF. For the CDR3, the DNA is TGTGCCAGCGGCGTTCAGAGTTCACCCCTCCACTTT. Full variable domain (outside the CDR3, taken from reference TRBV7-2 and TRBJ1-6): GAGVSQSPSNKVTEKGKDVELRCDPISGHTALYWYRQSLGQGLEFLIYFQGNSAPDKSGLPSDRFSAERTGGSVSTLTIQRTQQEDSAVYLCASGVQSSPLHFGNGTRLTVT.